The clone carrying this TCR beta chain has only a few counts. Antigen: not known. All donors were healthy, and all were Caucasian. CDR1 is ENHRY, CDR2 SYGVKD, per germline. Losses at the gene ends were 11 bases for V and 5 bases for J; bases not matched to a gene: 17. The CDR3 loop spans 17 amino acids. This entry comes from a study of identical twins. Overall study results and limits: Insertion counts were lower in abundant cord blood beta clonotypes, a trend that memory repertoires did not show. Twins shared out-of-frame alpha sequences with excess low generation probability.

A universal primer site arose from template switching, and cDNA bore unique molecular identifiers. From the 5' RACE reads, TCRdb called clonotypes with MiXCR, one entry per CDR3 protein. This sample has 240,000 or so distinct CDR3 sequences, with under 12% found just once. The chain couples TRBV10-3 to TRBJ2-2, with TRBD2 identical over 10 bases. This TCR derives from a man aged 50 to 59 in good health. Sequenced: memory T cells sorted from blood. CDR3 in amino acids: CASHHWSSGSRTGELFF. CDR3 in DNA: TGTGCCTCCCATCATTGGTCTAGCGGGAGTCGTACCGGGGAGCTGTTTTTT.